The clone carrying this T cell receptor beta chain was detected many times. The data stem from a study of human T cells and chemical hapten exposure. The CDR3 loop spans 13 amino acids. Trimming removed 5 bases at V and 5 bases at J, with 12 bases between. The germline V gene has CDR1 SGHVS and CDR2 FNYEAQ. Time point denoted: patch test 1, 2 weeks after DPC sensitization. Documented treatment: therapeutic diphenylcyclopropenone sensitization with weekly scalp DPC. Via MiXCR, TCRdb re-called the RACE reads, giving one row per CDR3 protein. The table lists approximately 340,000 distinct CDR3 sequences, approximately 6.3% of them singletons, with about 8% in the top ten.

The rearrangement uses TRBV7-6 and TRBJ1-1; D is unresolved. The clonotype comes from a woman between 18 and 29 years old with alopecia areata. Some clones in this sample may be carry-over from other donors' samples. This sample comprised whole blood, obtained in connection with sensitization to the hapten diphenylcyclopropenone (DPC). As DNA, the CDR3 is TGTGCCAGCAGCCCTGGGAGACGGACTGAAGCTTTCTTT. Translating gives CASSPGRRTEAFF.